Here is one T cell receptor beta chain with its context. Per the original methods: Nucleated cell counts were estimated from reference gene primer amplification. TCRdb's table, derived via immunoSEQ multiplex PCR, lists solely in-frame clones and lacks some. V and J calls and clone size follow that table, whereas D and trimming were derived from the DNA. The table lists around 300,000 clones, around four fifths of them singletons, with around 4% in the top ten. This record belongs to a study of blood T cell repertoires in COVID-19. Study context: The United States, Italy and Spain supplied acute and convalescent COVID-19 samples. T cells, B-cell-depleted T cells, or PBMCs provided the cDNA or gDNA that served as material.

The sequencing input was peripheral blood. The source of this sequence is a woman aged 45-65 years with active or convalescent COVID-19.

CDR3 bases: TGTGCCAGCAGCTTAACGACAAACAGGGTAGCTAACTATGGCTACACCTTC. Translated: CASSLTTNRVANYGYTF. This chain connects TRBV7-3 to TRBJ1-2, with D perhaps matching TRBD1 (6 bases). V was shortened by 0 bases and J by 0 bases, with 14 bases between the two germline ends. Looked up from germline, CDR1 is SGHTA and CDR2 is FQGTGA. This CDR3 is built from 17 residues. The full variable domain, completed using reference TRBV7-3 and TRBJ1-2, is GAGVSQTPSNKVTEKGKYVELRCDPISGHTALYWYRQSLGQGPEFLIYFQGTGAADDSGLPNDRFFAVRPEGSVSTLKIQRTERGDSAVYLCASSLTTNRVANYGYTFGSGTRLTVV.